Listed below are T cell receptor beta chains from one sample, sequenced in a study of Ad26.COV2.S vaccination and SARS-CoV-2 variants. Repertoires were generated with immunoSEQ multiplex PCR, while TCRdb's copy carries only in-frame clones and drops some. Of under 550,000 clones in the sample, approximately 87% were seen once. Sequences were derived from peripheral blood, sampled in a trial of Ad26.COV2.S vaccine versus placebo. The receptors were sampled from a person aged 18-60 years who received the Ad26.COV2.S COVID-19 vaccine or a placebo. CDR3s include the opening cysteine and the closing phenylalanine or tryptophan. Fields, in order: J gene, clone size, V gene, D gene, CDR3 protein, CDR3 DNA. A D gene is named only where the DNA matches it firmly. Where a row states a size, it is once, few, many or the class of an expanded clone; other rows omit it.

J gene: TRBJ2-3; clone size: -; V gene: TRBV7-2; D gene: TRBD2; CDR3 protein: CASSLTSGGYTDTQYF; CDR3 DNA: TGTGCCAGCAGCTTAACTAGCGGGGGATACACAGATACGCAGTATTTT
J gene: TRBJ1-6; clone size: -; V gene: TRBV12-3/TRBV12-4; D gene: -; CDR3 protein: CASSLRTDSPLHF; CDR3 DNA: TGTGCCAGCAGTTTAAGGACAGATTCACCCCTCCACTTT
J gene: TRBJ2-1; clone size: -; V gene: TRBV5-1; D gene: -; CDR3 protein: CASSLKLQGRSYNEQFF; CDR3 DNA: TGCGCCAGCAGCTTGAAACTACAGGGCCGCTCCTACAATGAGCAGTTCTTC
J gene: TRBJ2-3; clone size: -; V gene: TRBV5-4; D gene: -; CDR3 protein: CASSLDPGRGTDTQYF; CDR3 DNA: TGTGCCAGCAGCCTTGACCCGGGACGGGGCACAGATACGCAGTATTTT
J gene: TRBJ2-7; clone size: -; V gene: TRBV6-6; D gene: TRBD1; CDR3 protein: CASSQGRDSSVSYEQYF; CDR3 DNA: TGTGCCAGCAGTCAGGGCCGGGACAGCTCCGTCTCCTACGAGCAGTACTTC
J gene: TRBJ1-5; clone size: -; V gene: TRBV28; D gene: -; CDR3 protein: CASSLSTHPQPQHF; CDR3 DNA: TGTGCCAGCAGTTTATCCACCCACCCTCAGCCCCAGCATTTT
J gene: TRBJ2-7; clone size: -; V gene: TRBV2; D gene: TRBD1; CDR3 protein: CASRGTGEESSYEQYF; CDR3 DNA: TGTGCCAGCAGGGGGACAGGGGAAGAGAGCTCCTACGAGCAGTACTTC
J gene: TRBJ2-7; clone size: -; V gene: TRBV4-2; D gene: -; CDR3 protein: CASSQDSGSSYEQYF; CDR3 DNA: TGTGCCAGCAGCCAAGATTCAGGGAGCTCCTACGAGCAGTACTTC
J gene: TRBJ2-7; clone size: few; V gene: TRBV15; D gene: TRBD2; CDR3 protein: CATSEGLAGSYEQYF; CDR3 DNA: TGTGCCACCAGCGAAGGACTAGCGGGGAGCTACGAGCAGTACTTC
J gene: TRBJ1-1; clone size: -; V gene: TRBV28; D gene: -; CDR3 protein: CASSLGGGTEAFF; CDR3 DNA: TGTGCCAGCAGTTTAGGAGGGGGGACTGAAGCTTTCTTT
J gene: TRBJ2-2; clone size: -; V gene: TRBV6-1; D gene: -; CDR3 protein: CASSESRVRTGELFF; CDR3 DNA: TGTGCCAGCAGTGAATCCAGGGTGCGCACCGGGGAGCTGTTTTTT
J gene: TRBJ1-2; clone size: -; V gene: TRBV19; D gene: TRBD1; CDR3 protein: CASRGQGYGYTF; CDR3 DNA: TGTGCCAGTAGGGGACAGGGGTATGGCTACACCTTC
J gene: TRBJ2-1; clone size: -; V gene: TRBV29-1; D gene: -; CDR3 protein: CSARTGGRGGGQFF; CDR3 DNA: TGCAGCGCCCGGACTGGGGGGCGGGGAGGTGGGCAGTTCTTC
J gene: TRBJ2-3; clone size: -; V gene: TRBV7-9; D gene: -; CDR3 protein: CASSPTYASTDTQYF; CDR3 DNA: TGTGCCAGCAGCCCTACCTACGCCTCCACAGATACGCAGTATTTT
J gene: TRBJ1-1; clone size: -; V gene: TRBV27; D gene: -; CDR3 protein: CASSFSRQGRAFF; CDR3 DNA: TGTGCCAGCAGTTTTTCGCGGCAGGGCCGGGCTTTCTTT